These 21 T cell receptor beta chains came from one sample sequenced in a study of blood T cells in healthy people across ages. Together with a sample-barcoded 5' primer, a J-beta primer mix was included in a second PCR lasting about 6 to 11 cycles. TCRdb processed the 5' RACE reads anew with MiXCR; each CDR3 protein has one entry. The data contain 700,000 to 1,000,000 distinct CDR3 sequences, around 45% of them singletons. The sample comprised blood. The receptors come from a man aged 60 to 75 in good health.

This clonotype showed up many times. The rearrangement links TRBV4-3 to TRBJ2-5; 8 bases align to TRBD2. CDR3 length equals 15 residues. Per the germline V gene, CDR1 is LGHNA and CDR2 is YSLEER. With 1 base clipped from V and 0 bases from J, the junction kept 1 base outside the gene matches. The CDR3: CASSQAGGDQETQYF. CDR3 nucleotides: TGCGCCAGCAGCCAAGCCGGGGGGGACCAAGAGACCCAGTACTTC.

This chain links TRBV10-3 with TRBJ2-7, with 10 bases matching TRBD2. Germline trimming cut 8 bases from V and 7 bases from J; bases unmatched to any gene: 8. The CDR3 totals 13 residues. CDR1 is ENHRY and CDR2 is SYGVKD in the germline V gene. The CDR3 spells CAIGASGGREQYF. CDR3 nucleotides: TGTGCCATCGGGGCTAGCGGGGGTCGAGAGCAGTACTTC.

CDR3 sequence (DNA): TGTGCCAGCAGCTTAGTGCGTCCTGCAAGGCAGTTCTTC. Encoded protein: CASSLVRPARQFF. The gene calls are TRBV7-2 and TRBJ2-1; no definite D call. Germline CDR1 is SGHTA and CDR2 is FQGNSA. With 1 base removed from V and 12 bases from J, the gap between germline ends came to 13 bases. The CDR3 is 13 amino acids. Looking up the rest from reference TRBV7-2 and TRBJ2-1 gives the full variable domain: GAGVSQSPSNKVTEKGKDVELRCDPISGHTALYWYRQSLGQGLEFLIYFQGNSAPDKSGLPSDRFSAERTGGSVSTLTIQRTQQEDSAVYLCASSLVRPARQFFGPGTRLTVL.

This clonotype has more than one count but fewer than ten. V is TRBV7-2 and J is TRBJ2-7; 7 bases are shared with TRBD1. V lost 5 bases to trimming and J lost 0 bases; unmatched junction nucleotides: 7. Looked up from germline, CDR1 is SGHTA and CDR2 is FQGNSA. CDR3 length: 15 residues. As DNA, the CDR3 is TGTGCCAGCAGCGAGACAGGGTTAATCTCCTACGAGCAGTACTTC. Protein: CASSETGLISYEQYF. Based on the CDR3 plus reference TRBV7-2 and TRBJ2-7, the full variable domain is GAGVSQSPSNKVTEKGKDVELRCDPISGHTALYWYRQSLGQGLEFLIYFQGNSAPDKSGLPSDRFSAERTGGSVSTLTIQRTQQEDSAVYLCASSETGLISYEQYFGPGTRLTVT.

The rearrangement links TRBV9 to TRBJ2-6, with unresolved D. Germline-derived CDR1 and CDR2 are SGDLS and YYNGEE. V was cut by 0 bases and J by 3 bases, with 13 bases left in between. CDR3 length: 17 residues. In DNA, the CDR3 is TGTGCCAGCAGCGTAGAAATGACCCAGATTGGGGCCAACGTCCTGACTTTC. Translating it yields CASSVEMTQIGANVLTF.

This clonotype was seen only a few times. The chain carries TRBV12-3 or TRBV12-4 and TRBJ1-2, with D uncertain. The V gene lost 0 bases and the J gene lost 2 bases, with 7 bases spanning the gap. The CDR3 runs to 14 residues. CDR3 protein: CASSLAGYNYGYTF. DNA of the CDR3: TGTGCCAGCAGTTTAGCGGGTTACAACTATGGCTACACCTTC.

Written as DNA, the CDR3 is TGTGCCAGCAGACCCTTACTAGCGGGGGGAGGGGATACGCAGTATTTT. This codes for CASRPLLAGGGDTQYF. V usage is TRBV2 and J usage is TRBJ2-3, with 12 bases identical to TRBD2. The CDR3 runs to 16 residues. Looked up from germline, CDR1 is SNHLY and CDR2 is FYNNEI. The J segment lost 6 bases and the V segment lost 6 bases, leaving 10 bases of the junction unmatched.

The chain has TRBV5-6 and TRBJ2-7, with unresolved D. V was trimmed by 0 bases and J by 0 bases, leaving 10 bases between them. Germline loops: CDR1 SGHDT, CDR2 YYEEEE. This CDR3 region has 15 residues. The CDR3 nucleotides are TGTGCCAGCAGCTTGGTAAGGTTGCGCTCCTACGAGCAGTACTTC. It encodes CASSLVRLRSYEQYF.

The chain recombines TRBV7-2 with TRBJ2-5; weak D call: TRBD2 (6 bases). The J call may be in error: the DNA end matches TRBJ2-1 better. The CDR3 spans 16 residues. Germline values: CDR1 SGHTA, CDR2 FQGNSA. The CDR3 loop is CASSLARLARQEAQFF. The CDR3 region has the DNA TGTGCCAGCAGCTTAGCGCGGCTAGCGCGTCAAGAGGCCCAGTTCTTC.

This clonotype occurred once. The chain has TRBV12-3 or TRBV12-4 and TRBJ2-1, with a tentative D call TRBD2 (5 bases). V was pared by 3 bases and J by 5 bases, with 14 bases between. The CDR3 totals 15 residues. The CDR3 DNA sequence: TGTGCCAGCAGTTTTCAACCGGGGATCAACAATGAGCAGTTCTTC. Translated, it gives CASSFQPGINNEQFF.

V is TRBV20-1 and J is TRBJ2-7; D unresolved. CDR1 is DFQATT, CDR2 SNEGSKA, per germline (reference sequence). CDR3 size: 14 residues. The ends were cut back, 3 bases at V and 0 bases at J, with 12 bases in the middle. The CDR3 protein is CSASHSTVSYEQYF. The DNA of the CDR3 is TGCAGTGCTAGCCACTCGACTGTCTCCTACGAGCAGTACTTC.

The rearrangement joins TRBV7-6 to TRBJ2-7, with D possibly being TRBD1 or TRBD2 (5 bases each). Trimming took off 4 bases at V and 6 bases at J, with 16 bases between the two ends. The CDR3 spans 14 residues. Germline V gene sequence: CDR1 SGHVS, CDR2 FNYEAQ. The CDR3 protein is CASSSGTGPREQYF. CDR3 in DNA: TGTGCCAGCAGCTCCGGGACGGGTCCCCGCGAGCAGTACTTC. Full variable domain (outside the CDR3, taken from reference TRBV7-6 and TRBJ2-7): GAGVSQSPRYKVTKRGQDVALRCDPISGHVSLYWYRQALGQGPEFLTYFNYEAQQDKSGLPNDRFSAERPEGSISTLTIQRTEQRDSAMYRCASSSGTGPREQYFGPGTRLTVT.

This sequence joins TRBV5-6 and TRBJ2-3; TRBD2 matches 8 bases. This CDR3 has 15 amino acids. Germline CDR1 is SGHDT and CDR2 is YYEEEE. Trimming at V came to 6 bases and at J to 6 bases, leaving 12 bases not matched to a gene. For the CDR3, the DNA is TGTGCCAGCATCCTACGGGGGGGCGGATCGGATACGCAGTATTTT. It yields the protein CASILRGGGSDTQYF.

J is TRBJ1-1 and V is TRBV7-2; D not resolved. V gave up 5 bases and J gave up 8 bases, with 12 bases separating them. CDR3 size: 12 residues. Per the germline V gene, CDR1 is SGHTA and CDR2 is FQGNSA. CDR3 DNA sequence: TGTGCCAGCAGCGCCGGACTGAACGAAGCTTTCTTT. Protein product: CASSAGLNEAFF.

This chain links TRBV5-1 with TRBJ1-5; a weak D match, TRBD1 (6 bases). CDR1 SGHRS and CDR2 YFSETQ come from the germline V gene. The length of the CDR3 is 14 residues. Trimming took off 4 bases at V and 7 bases at J, with 15 bases between the two ends. CDR3 protein: CASSVGGSGQPQHF. CDR3 DNA sequence: TGCGCCAGCAGCGTAGGGGGGAGCGGGCAGCCCCAGCATTTT.

V is TRBV10-3 and J is TRBJ2-3; 7 bases are shared with TRBD1. Germline V gives CDR1 ENHRY, CDR2 SYGVKD. Unmatched junction bases numbered 14, after V lost 4 bases and J lost 4 bases. The CDR3 sequence is 17 residues long. The CDR3 region is CAISVPKGALGADTQYF. CDR3 DNA: TGTGCCATCAGTGTCCCTAAGGGGGCCCTGGGGGCAGATACGCAGTATTTT.

The rearrangement joins TRBV5-6 to TRBJ1-1; maybe TRBD1 (5 bases). The CDR3 is 11 residues long. V was cut by 4 bases and J by 8 bases, with 9 bases left in between. Germline loops: CDR1 SGHDT, CDR2 YYEEEE. The CDR3 coding sequence is TGTGCCAGCAGCGTAAGACAGGAAGCTTTCTTT. Its protein is CASSVRQEAFF.

This clonotype was recorded a few times. The chain recombines TRBV7-2 with TRBJ2-7, with D possibly being TRBD1 or TRBD2 (5 bases each). V gave up 1 base and J gave up 0 bases, with 13 bases separating them. The germline gives CDR1 SGHTA, CDR2 FQGNSA. This CDR3 region has 16 residues. CDR3 sequence: CASSLGGATASYEQYF. The DNA for the CDR3 is TGTGCCAGCAGCTTAGGAGGGGCGACGGCCTCCTACGAGCAGTACTTC.

The V and J genes are TRBV29-1 and TRBJ2-7, with 8 bases lining up with TRBD2. With the DNA end fitting TRBJ2-5 better, the J assignment may be wrong. The germline V gene encodes CDR1 SQVTM and CDR2 ANQGSEA. This CDR3 has 15 residues. The CDR3 DNA reads as TGCAGCGTTACGCGGGGGGCGGGAAGATCGGAGACCCAGTACTTC. This encodes CSVTRGAGRSETQYF.

This clonotype showed up just once. The chain is built from TRBV5-8 and TRBJ2-7; the match to TRBD1 covers 10 bases. Unmatched junction bases numbered 6, after V lost 0 bases and J lost 0 bases. Germline assignment: CDR1 SGHTS and CDR2 YDEGEE. This CDR3 is 17 amino acids long. The DNA for the CDR3 is TGTGCCAGCAGCTTGGCCCTCGGACAGGGGGGCTCCTACGAGCAGTACTTC. It yields the protein CASSLALGQGGSYEQYF.

This clonotype has just a few counts. This chain uses TRBV4-1 with TRBJ2-5; the D is unclear. Germline V gene sequence: CDR1 MGHRA, CDR2 YSYEKL. This CDR3 comprises 16 residues. V was clipped by 2 bases and J by 5 bases, with 18 bases between them. The CDR3 reads CASSQLSLDPWETQYF. The CDR3 DNA reads as TGCGCCAGCAGCCAACTTTCGCTCGATCCTTGGGAGACCCAGTACTTC.